Listed below are T cell receptor beta chains from one sample, sequenced in a study of T-cell reconstitution after alpha-beta-depleted transplantation in children. TCRdb re-called the PCR reads with MiXCR, one entry per CDR3 protein. The data contain over 550,000 distinct CDR3 sequences, roughly a tenth of them singletons. This sample comprised PBMCs from the stem cell graft donor, obtained from the stem cell graft. The receptors were sampled from a human donor who donated a stem cell graft to a child with acute myeloid leukemia. The CDR3 runs from the conserved cysteine through the conserved F or W. Each record gives: D gene, J gene, clone size, V gene, CDR3 DNA, CDR3 protein. D genes are given only for firm matches. Not all rows give a size; the values are once, few, many and, for expanded clones, a class.

d_gene: .
j_gene: TRBJ2-1
abundance: many
v_gene: TRBV7-9
CDR3nt: TGTGCCAGCAGCTTAAAGGCCAATGAGCAGTTCTTC
CDR3aa: CASSLKANEQFF

d_gene: TRBD1
j_gene: TRBJ1-1
abundance: few
v_gene: TRBV12-3/TRBV12-4
CDR3nt: TGTGCCAGCAGCTTGGAGGGGTATCGGACAGGGAACACTGAAGCTTTCTTT
CDR3aa: CASSLEGYRTGNTEAFF

d_gene: .
j_gene: TRBJ2-2
abundance: .
v_gene: TRBV10-3
CDR3nt: TGTGCCATCAGCCCCGGGCCCCCGTCCACCGGGGAGCTGTTTTTT
CDR3aa: CAISPGPPSTGELFF

d_gene: .
j_gene: TRBJ2-1
abundance: few
v_gene: TRBV7-9
CDR3nt: TGTGCCGGAGGGAGGACCCATGAGCAGTTCTTC
CDR3aa: CAGGRTHEQFF

d_gene: .
j_gene: TRBJ2-6
abundance: .
v_gene: TRBV2
CDR3nt: TGTGCCAGCACTATACCTGTGGCCAACGTCCTGACTTTC
CDR3aa: CASTIPVANVLTF

d_gene: .
j_gene: TRBJ2-1
abundance: few
v_gene: TRBV11-2
CDR3nt: TGTGCCAGCCGTAGGTCCCTCGGTCTACCTGAACCTTACAATGAGCAGTTCTTC
CDR3aa: CASRRSLGLPEPYNEQFF

d_gene: TRBD2
j_gene: TRBJ2-3
abundance: .
v_gene: TRBV12-3/TRBV12-4
CDR3nt: TGTGCCAGCAGTGGGGGACTAGCGGAGATCACAGATACGCAGTATTTT
CDR3aa: CASSGGLAEITDTQYF

d_gene: .
j_gene: TRBJ2-6
abundance: many
v_gene: TRBV6-4
CDR3nt: TGTGCCAGCAGTGACTCTGGCAGCCTTGGGAGAGGGGCCAACGTCCTGACTTTC
CDR3aa: CASSDSGSLGRGANVLTF

d_gene: .
j_gene: TRBJ2-7
abundance: .
v_gene: TRBV6-1
CDR3nt: TGTGCCAGCAGTGAAACCAGGGACACCTACGAGCAGTACTTC
CDR3aa: CASSETRDTYEQYF

d_gene: .
j_gene: TRBJ2-7
abundance: .
v_gene: TRBV7-2
CDR3nt: TGTGCCACCCCCCCAAGCCCCCGGGATTCCTACGAGCAGTACTTC
CDR3aa: CATPPSPRDSYEQYF

d_gene: .
j_gene: TRBJ1-3
abundance: .
v_gene: TRBV28
CDR3nt: TGTGCCAGCAGTTTTTCGGCCCTCGCCTCTGGAAACACCATATATTTT
CDR3aa: CASSFSALASGNTIYF

d_gene: TRBD2
j_gene: TRBJ2-7
abundance: .
v_gene: TRBV6-2/TRBV6-3
CDR3nt: TGTGCCAGCAGCTCCCTAGCGGGAGCCCCCTCCTACGAGCAGTACTTC
CDR3aa: CASSSLAGAPSYEQYF

d_gene: .
j_gene: TRBJ1-3
abundance: many
v_gene: TRBV7-3
CDR3nt: TGTGCCAGCAGCTTAACAGGGCGAAACACCATATATTTT
CDR3aa: CASSLTGRNTIYF

d_gene: .
j_gene: TRBJ2-3
abundance: .
v_gene: TRBV6-2/TRBV6-3
CDR3nt: TGTGCCAGCAGTTACTCGATTGGAAGAGTTACGCAGTATTTT
CDR3aa: CASSYSIGRVTQYF

d_gene: TRBD2
j_gene: TRBJ2-3
abundance: few
v_gene: TRBV20-1
CDR3nt: TGCAGTGCGAGAGGCTGGGGCGGGGGAAGCACAGATACGCAGTATTTT
CDR3aa: CSARGWGGGSTDTQYF

d_gene: .
j_gene: TRBJ2-3
abundance: .
v_gene: TRBV14
CDR3nt: TGTGCCAGCAGCCAATCCCTGACCACAGATACGCAGTATTTT
CDR3aa: CASSQSLTTDTQYF

d_gene: TRBD2
j_gene: TRBJ2-1
abundance: few
v_gene: TRBV27
CDR3nt: TGTGCCAGCAGCCTTCGACTAGCGGGAGACCTTAGGGATGAGCAGTTCTTC
CDR3aa: CASSLRLAGDLRDEQFF

d_gene: .
j_gene: TRBJ2-7
abundance: many
v_gene: TRBV12-3/TRBV12-4
CDR3nt: TGTGCCAGCAGCCTATCTTCGGAAGGCTACGAGCAGTACTTC
CDR3aa: CASSLSSEGYEQYF

d_gene: .
j_gene: TRBJ2-1
abundance: few
v_gene: TRBV12-3/TRBV12-4
CDR3nt: TGTGCCAGCAGTTTGGGCGTAGCGAACAATGAGCAGTTCTTC
CDR3aa: CASSLGVANNEQFF

d_gene: .
j_gene: TRBJ2-1
abundance: .
v_gene: TRBV28
CDR3nt: TGTGCCAGCAGTCAAGTGGTTGGAGGGGGCTACAATGAGCAGTTCTTC
CDR3aa: CASSQVVGGGYNEQFF

d_gene: .
j_gene: TRBJ2-2
abundance: many
v_gene: TRBV7-9
CDR3nt: TGTGCCAGCAGCCCCTGGGAGGCCGGGGAGCTGTTTTTT
CDR3aa: CASSPWEAGELFF

d_gene: .
j_gene: TRBJ2-5
abundance: few
v_gene: TRBV12-3/TRBV12-4
CDR3nt: TGTGCCAGCAGCCCTACCCCGGACAGTCTCCACCAAGAGACCCAGTACTTC
CDR3aa: CASSPTPDSLHQETQYF

d_gene: .
j_gene: TRBJ2-7
abundance: few
v_gene: TRBV5-1
CDR3nt: TGCGCCAGCAGCTTTCAGGGGCCTACCTACGAGCAGTACTTC
CDR3aa: CASSFQGPTYEQYF

d_gene: .
j_gene: TRBJ2-1
abundance: .
v_gene: TRBV5-1
CDR3nt: TGCGCCAGCAGCTTGGAAGCGATGGGCTGGGGTGAGCAGTTCTTC
CDR3aa: CASSLEAMGWGEQFF

d_gene: TRBD1
j_gene: TRBJ2-3
abundance: few
v_gene: TRBV12-3/TRBV12-4
CDR3nt: TGTGCCAGCAGCGGTCCACAGGGGGCAAGGACAGATACGCAGTATTTT
CDR3aa: CASSGPQGARTDTQYF

d_gene: .
j_gene: TRBJ2-5
abundance: .
v_gene: TRBV6-5
CDR3nt: TGTGCCAGCACCCACGGGGGGACCCAGTACTTC
CDR3aa: CASTHGGTQYF

d_gene: .
j_gene: TRBJ2-1
abundance: few
v_gene: TRBV6-2/TRBV6-3
CDR3nt: TGTGCCAGCAGCAAGCCGGGACTCCCGAACAATGAGCAGTTCTTC
CDR3aa: CASSKPGLPNNEQFF

d_gene: TRBD2
j_gene: TRBJ2-7
abundance: many
v_gene: TRBV29-1
CDR3nt: TGCAGCGTTGAAGCACTAGCGGGTCTACGCTACGAGCAGTACTTC
CDR3aa: CSVEALAGLRYEQYF

d_gene: .
j_gene: TRBJ2-4
abundance: many
v_gene: TRBV6-2/TRBV6-3
CDR3nt: TGTGCCAGCAGTTACGCGGAAAACATTCAGTACTTC
CDR3aa: CASSYAENIQYF

d_gene: TRBD2
j_gene: TRBJ2-1
abundance: many
v_gene: TRBV7-9
CDR3nt: TGTGCCAGCAGCTCCCAGCGGGAATCTCTCAATGAGCAGTTCTTC
CDR3aa: CASSSQRESLNEQFF

d_gene: .
j_gene: TRBJ2-4
abundance: few
v_gene: TRBV21-1
CDR3nt: TGTGCCAGCACCCTGACAGGATCTTCCAAAAACATTCAGTACTTC
CDR3aa: CASTLTGSSKNIQYF

d_gene: .
j_gene: TRBJ2-3
abundance: .
v_gene: TRBV6-2/TRBV6-3
CDR3nt: TGTGCCAGCAGTTACTCGAGTACGGGGATCAGCACAGATACGCAGTATTTT
CDR3aa: CASSYSSTGISTDTQYF

d_gene: .
j_gene: TRBJ2-6
abundance: many
v_gene: TRBV5-1
CDR3nt: TGCGCCAGCAGCCGGAATCGGCTCTCTGGGGCCAACGTCCTGACTTTC
CDR3aa: CASSRNRLSGANVLTF

d_gene: .
j_gene: TRBJ2-3
abundance: many
v_gene: TRBV7-2
CDR3nt: TGTGCCAGCAGCTTGCAGGGAGATCGAGCAGATACGCAGTATTTT
CDR3aa: CASSLQGDRADTQYF

d_gene: TRBD1
j_gene: TRBJ1-1
abundance: many
v_gene: TRBV5-1
CDR3nt: TGCGCCAGCAGCCTCGGGACAGGGGCCCTCATCGTAGAGGCTTTCTTT
CDR3aa: CASSLGTGALIVEAFF

d_gene: .
j_gene: TRBJ2-5
abundance: many
v_gene: TRBV12-3/TRBV12-4
CDR3nt: TGTGCCAGCAGTCTCCTAGGGGTGGTGGGCCAAGAGACCCAGTACTTC
CDR3aa: CASSLLGVVGQETQYF

d_gene: .
j_gene: TRBJ2-5
abundance: few
v_gene: TRBV25-1
CDR3nt: TGTGCCAGCAGTTGGGGAGGGACAGAAGAGACCCAGTACTTC
CDR3aa: CASSWGGTEETQYF

d_gene: .
j_gene: TRBJ2-1
abundance: many
v_gene: TRBV29-1
CDR3nt: TGCAGCGTTGTCCGGGACTCCTACAATGAGCAGTTCTTC
CDR3aa: CSVVRDSYNEQFF

d_gene: TRBD2
j_gene: TRBJ2-3
abundance: many
v_gene: TRBV7-3
CDR3nt: TGTGCCAGCAGCTTAGGAGGGGGGCTAGCGGGGTCACCAGATACGCAGTATTTT
CDR3aa: CASSLGGGLAGSPDTQYF

d_gene: .
j_gene: TRBJ1-1
abundance: few
v_gene: TRBV12-3/TRBV12-4
CDR3nt: TGTGCCAGCAGTCAGTCCGGCCGGCGGGGGCGGAACACTGAAGCTTTCTTT
CDR3aa: CASSQSGRRGRNTEAFF

d_gene: .
j_gene: TRBJ2-1
abundance: .
v_gene: TRBV20-1
CDR3nt: TGCAGTGCTCCAGGATCCTACAATGAGCAGTTCTTC
CDR3aa: CSAPGSYNEQFF

d_gene: TRBD2
j_gene: TRBJ2-7
abundance: few
v_gene: TRBV12-3/TRBV12-4
CDR3nt: TGTGCCAGCAGTTTAGTAAGCGGGAGATACGAGCAGTACTTC
CDR3aa: CASSLVSGRYEQYF

d_gene: .
j_gene: TRBJ2-3
abundance: .
v_gene: TRBV2
CDR3nt: TGTGCCAGCAGTGAAGACCTAGCAGACACAGATACGCAGTATTTT
CDR3aa: CASSEDLADTDTQYF

d_gene: .
j_gene: TRBJ2-1
abundance: many
v_gene: TRBV24-1
CDR3nt: TGTGCCACCAGTGATTTGCAGAGCGGGAATGAGCAGTTCTTC
CDR3aa: CATSDLQSGNEQFF

d_gene: TRBD1
j_gene: TRBJ2-2
abundance: few
v_gene: TRBV29-1
CDR3nt: TGCAGCGTTGAAGATCTTGGGACAGGGAGCATTGGCGGGGAGCTGTTTTTT
CDR3aa: CSVEDLGTGSIGGELFF

d_gene: .
j_gene: TRBJ2-1
abundance: few
v_gene: TRBV24-1
CDR3nt: TGTGCCACCAGTGCCACCCTAGGGGAGCAGTTCTTC
CDR3aa: CATSATLGEQFF

d_gene: .
j_gene: TRBJ2-1
abundance: .
v_gene: TRBV29-1
CDR3nt: TGCAGCGCGGCTAGGAATGAGCAGTTCTTC
CDR3aa: CSAARNEQFF

d_gene: .
j_gene: TRBJ2-3
abundance: few
v_gene: TRBV20-1
CDR3nt: TGCAGTGCTAGAGCCCCGGGGCGGGACATCACAGATACGCAGTATTTT
CDR3aa: CSARAPGRDITDTQYF